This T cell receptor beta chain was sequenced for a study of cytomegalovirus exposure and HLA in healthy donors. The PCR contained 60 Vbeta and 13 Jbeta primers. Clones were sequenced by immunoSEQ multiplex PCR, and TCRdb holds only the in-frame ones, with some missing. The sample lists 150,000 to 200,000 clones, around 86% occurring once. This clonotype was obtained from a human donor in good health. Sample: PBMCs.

The CDR3 bases are TGCGCCAGCAGCCAAGTCGGGGTCGGCAGGGGGAGTCGGGATGAAGCTTTCTTT. It encodes CASSQVGVGRGSRDEAFF. The rearrangement joins TRBV4-3 to TRBJ1-1, with 7 positions matching TRBD1. V lost 1 base, J lost 7 bases, and 18 bases stayed unmatched. The CDR3 extends over 18 amino acids. Germline loops: CDR1 LGHNA, CDR2 YSLEER.